This T cell receptor (beta chain) was documented in a study of shared clonotypes between healthy human individuals. In the study overall: In total, the donors were a couple of women and a few men aged 18 to 49.

With respect to this clone: The antigen is not known.

Study-level results: Clonotype sharing among donors likely depends on sequencing depth.

Researchers ran the assay at a deep level. Sequenced by immunoSEQ multiplex PCR; TCRdb stores in-frame clones only, minus some. The sample lists about 2.3 million clones; roughly 90% were seen once. CDR3 length equals 13 residues. The germline V gene has CDR1 MGHRA and CDR2 YSYEKL. The V end was cut by 5 bases, the J end by 3 bases, with 8 bases between. The V gene is TRBV4-1, the J gene TRBJ2-1; no clear D. The specimen was naive CD4+ T cells from PBMCs. Regarding subset: CD45RA+ positively selected. The TCR was taken from a man between 18 and 35 years old in good health. Some clones in this sample may be carry-over from other donors' samples. DNA for the CDR3: TGCGCCAGCAGCTCCCCTAACTACAATGAGCAGTTCTTC. Translating gives CASSSPNYNEQFF.